This T cell receptor beta chain was documented in a study of blood T cell repertoires in COVID-19 (dated by TCRdb to the early 2020s). Regarding the complete study: The collaborator samples originated in the United States, Italy and Spain and spanned the acute and convalescent phases of COVID-19. The repertoires were made available in a free public database intended to serve as a resource for research on the immune response to SARS-CoV-2. Samples were obtained from the ongoing ImmuneRACE study (first 160 participants) and from about 1,300 subjects provided by 6 global collaborators. The prospective study material was composed of cDNA or gDNA derived from T cells, B-cell-depleted T cells, or PBMCs. Where available, HLA class I and class II types were obtained from metadata supplied by the sample provider rather than from assay-based typing. The dataset comprised deeply sampled blood TCRbeta repertoires from subjects exposed to, actively infected with, or recovered from COVID-19. Sample metadata almost always included a de-identified subject ID, COVID-19 status, age in years and sex.

The research as a whole found: The amount of clinical and demographic metadata varied by source and participant and was provided uncurated.

On this clone: Its antigen is currently not known. It has no much larger one-base neighbor in the sample; base qualities were not kept.

The CDR3, cysteine through phenylalanine, is 15 amino acids long. Left in the record is the CDR3 DNA by itself, 45 bases read in frame from the first base. CDR1 and CDR2 were assigned from the germline V gene (reference sequence) as LNHDA and SQIVND. Between the V and J ends, shortened by 9 bases and 7 bases respectively, the junction contains 23 bases. Participants in the prospective study were aged roughly 18 to 100 years, lived in some 24 United States geographic areas, and enrolled through a virtual design. In the prospective study, participants were assigned to cohorts based on the clinical history participants reported in a screening survey and a study questionnaire. Recovered participants in ImmuneRACE Cohort 3 were defined by two consecutive negative NP/OP PCR tests, clearance by a healthcare professional, or resolution of symptoms. In the prospective study, mobile phlebotomists collected whole blood, serum and a nasopharyngeal or oropharyngeal swab from each participant. Additional blood draws and questionnaires over an approximately two-month period could optionally be provided by prospective study participants. Before DNA extraction, blood samples from the prospective study were shipped at room temperature or frozen.

TCRbeta CDR3 regions were amplified from genomic DNA using the immunoSEQ Assay, a bias-controlled multiplex PCR. The authors' analysis ran thus. The number of nucleated cells in each sample was estimated from the amplification of reference gene primers within the assay. To quantify the absolute abundance of each unique TCRbeta CDR3 rearrangement, sequence reads were collapsed and filtered. For each sample, productive Simpson clonality was calculated as the square root of Simpson's diversity index across productive rearrangements. TCRdb mirrors the immuneACCESS table, restricted to in-frame sequences. Some clones are absent from its copies; in checked studies, under half trace to an unresolved V gene, and the reason for the others is unknown. V and J calls and clone size are those listed in that table; D and trimming were worked out from the DNA. This sample has 150,000 to 200,000 clones in its table, and 84% of those were observed once. The ten largest clones represent about an eighth of the sample.

The chain is made from TRBV19 and TRBJ2-3; TRBD2 might be the D gene, on 6 matching bases. This receptor was taken from a man aged 45-60 years who had recovered from COVID-19. The source material was PBMCs or T cells enriched from blood (not recorded which). The nucleotides are TGTGCCAGCAAAGGACGGCGGGGCTCCAGGAATACGCAGTATTTT. This sequence encodes CASKGRRGSRNTQYF.